The following is a T cell receptor (beta chain) sequence with its context. Its target is unknown. The junction shows a germline mismatch at one end, possibly a read error. Sequenced patients had shown CD8+CD57+ cell expansion by flow cytometry. The record originates from a study of CD8+CD57+ T cells in acquired aplastic anemia. Study in general: CD4+ and CD8+ cells, once sorted, gave DNA averaging approximately 3.4 ug. The study's findings and limits: Patients were compared with controls for CD8+ Simpson's diversity, and no significant difference emerged. Found in both controls and patients were around 29 CD8+ CDR3 sequences.

The length of the CDR3 is 14 residues. CDR1 is SGHRS, CDR2 YFSETQ, per germline. Genomic DNA, serving as template, underwent TCR beta VDJ and CDR3 profiling. One entry per CDR3 protein, called by TCRdb with MiXCR from the reads. The sample consists of approximately 250,000 distinct CDR3 sequences, around 82% of them appearing once. This receptor was obtained from a human donor with aplastic anemia. The V call is TRBV5-1, the J call TRBJ2-5; TRBD2 is a possible D gene (6 bases). Sequences were obtained from sorted CD4+, CD8+, or CD8+CD57+ T cells (not recorded which) from PBMCs. The CDR3 coding sequence is TGTGCCAGCAGCAGAGTATCCAGGACTAAGACCCAGTACTTC. This codes for CASSRVSRTKTQYF. Looking up the rest from reference TRBV5-1 and TRBJ2-5 gives the full variable domain: KAGVTQTPRYLIKTRGQQVTLSCSPISGHRSVSWYQQTPGQGLQFLFEYFSETQRNKGNFPGRFSGRQFSNSRSEMNVSTLELGDSALYLCASSRVSRTKTQYFGPGTRLLVL.